The 13 T cell receptor beta chains given below trace back to one sample, sequenced in a study of graft-versus-host responses after intestinal transplantation. Here immunoSEQ multiplex PCR was the method, and the copy in TCRdb shows in-frame clones only, minus some. The data contain roughly 99,000 clones, about 82% of them seen just once; the ten biggest clones take up over 1.1%. Sample: PBMCs, taken 255 days after intestinal transplant. These receptors came from a human patient who received an intestinal transplant, so some T cells may come from the graft donor.

The chain carries TRBV27 and TRBJ1-6; no clear D. Trimming took off 8 bases at V and 10 bases at J, with 15 bases between the two ends. Germline V lookup: CDR1 MNHEY, CDR2 SMNVEV (reference sequence). The CDR3 consists of 13 residues. CDR3 sequence (DNA): TGTGCCAGCGGGCACGGGTCAGCATCACCCCTCCACTTT. Translated, it gives CASGHGSASPLHF.

This chain connects TRBV28 to TRBJ1-2; D remains ambiguous. CDR1 is MDHEN and CDR2 is SYDVKM in the germline V gene. With 3 bases removed from V and 0 bases from J, the gap between germline ends came to 8 bases. The CDR3 runs to 14 residues. The DNA for the CDR3 is TGTGCCAGCAGTTTGGGCGTGTCTAACTATGGCTACACCTTC. Its protein is CASSLGVSNYGYTF.

A single count supports this clone. V gene TRBV5-4 combines with J gene TRBJ2-1; unclear D gene. Germline loops: CDR1 SGHNT, CDR2 YYREEE (reference sequence). The CDR3 covers 11 residues. V dropped 5 bases and J dropped 10 bases, with 10 bases sitting between them. This chain's CDR3 is CASSFSTEQFF. The CDR3 coding sequence is TGTGCCAGCAGTTTTAGTACGGAGCAGTTCTTC.

V is TRBV5-1 and J is TRBJ1-3; D uncertain. The ends were cut back, 4 bases at V and 0 bases at J, with 14 bases in the middle. This CDR3 comprises 16 residues. Germline V CDR1 and CDR2: SGHRS, YFSETQ. The CDR3 DNA reads as TGCGCCAGCAGCGTACGGGAAACGAGCTCTGGAAACACCATATATTTT. This sequence encodes CASSVRETSSGNTIYF.

This chain uses TRBV2 with TRBJ2-1; no clear D gene. The V and J ends lost 3 bases and 13 bases respectively, with 19 bases between them. The CDR3 loop spans 14 amino acids. Germline V gene data show CDR1 as SNHLY and CDR2 as FYNNEI. CDR3 coding DNA: TGTGCCAGCAGTGAGGCCGTAGGAGCAAAGGAACAGTTCTTC. Translating gives CASSEAVGAKEQFF.

The chain uses TRBV5-4 and TRBJ1-4; D gene ambiguous. Trimming cost V 2 bases and J 4 bases, with 9 bases left between them. CDR3 size: 14 residues. Germline-derived CDR1 and CDR2 are SGHNT and YYREEE (reference sequence). CDR3 DNA sequence: TGTGCCAGCAGCTTCTTAGAGAATAATGAAAAACTGTTTTTT. Protein product: CASSFLENNEKLFF.

This chain uses TRBV28 with TRBJ1-4, with 8 bases matching TRBD1. V gave up 6 bases and J gave up 5 bases; unmatched junction bases: 2. The CDR3 extends over 13 amino acids. The germline V gene has CDR1 MDHEN and CDR2 SYDVKM. The CDR3 reads CASRRTGNEKLFF. The CDR3 DNA follows: TGTGCCAGCAGACGGACAGGGAATGAAAAACTGTTTTTT. The whole variable domain, remainder taken from reference TRBV28 and TRBJ1-4, is DVKVTQSSRYLVKRTGEKVFLECVQDMDHENMFWYRQDPGLGLRLIYFSYDVKMKEKGDIPEGYSVSREKKERFSLILESASTNQTSMYLCASRRTGNEKLFFGSGTQLSVL.

This chain connects TRBV15 to TRBJ1-4, with a tentative D call TRBD1 (6 bases). Germline V gene data show CDR1 as LNHNV and CDR2 as YYDKDF (reference sequence). V shed 0 bases and J shed 7 bases, with 15 bases lying between them. The CDR3 covers 16 residues. Written as DNA, the CDR3 is TGTGCCACCAGCAGAGATGAGGGGGGACGCGGTGAAAAACTGTTTTTT. Translated, it gives CATSRDEGGRGEKLFF. The full variable domain, rest sourced from reference TRBV15 and TRBJ1-4, is DAMVIQNPRYQVTQFGKPVTLSCSQTLNHNVMYWYQQKSSQAPKLLFHYYDKDFNNEADTPDNFQSRRPNTSFCFLDIRSPGLGDTAMYLCATSRDEGGRGEKLFFGSGTQLSVL.

This clone was seen more than once but under ten times. The junction does not match germline at one end; this may be a read error. J is TRBJ2-7 and V is TRBV25-1; TRBD2 matches 12 bases. The length of the CDR3 is 11 residues. Germline CDR1 reads MGHDK; CDR2 reads SYGVNS. DNA for the CDR3: TGTGCCAGCAGTGCTAGCGGGAGGGCCCACTTC. Its protein product is CASSASGRAHF.

This chain connects TRBV6-6 to TRBJ1-2; no firm D call. Trimming pared 5 bases from V and 3 bases from J, leaving 16 bases between. The CDR3 length is 15 residues. The germline V gene has CDR1 MNHNY and CDR2 SVGAGI (reference sequence). The CDR3 here is CASSGIDPGDYGYTF. Here the CDR3 DNA reads TGTGCCAGCAGTGGAATCGATCCTGGCGACTATGGCTACACCTTC.

The rearrangement uses TRBV5-6 and TRBJ1-4; D unclear. CDR1 is SGHDT and CDR2 is YYEEEE in the germline V gene. The CDR3 is 12 amino acids. V gave up 1 base and J gave up 8 bases, with 6 bases separating them. The CDR3 DNA reads TGTGCCAGCAGCTTGCTGGAGGAAAAACTGTTTTTT. Encoded protein: CASSLLEEKLFF.

The chain couples TRBV4-1 to TRBJ2-1; 11 bases match TRBD2. Germline lookup yields CDR1 MGHRA and CDR2 YSYEKL. The trim removed 2 bases at V and 7 bases at J, leaving 10 bases unmatched. The CDR3 is 17 residues long. DNA of the CDR3: TGCGCCAGCAGCCAATTAGCGGGAGGGCCTCTGGTTAATGAGCAGTTCTTC. It is translated as CASSQLAGGPLVNEQFF.

This chain links TRBV7-2 with TRBJ2-7, with D possibly matching TRBD2 (6 bases). The V end lost 5 bases, the J end lost 2 bases, and 19 bases lay between the germline ends. The germline gives CDR1 SGHTA, CDR2 FQGNSA. The CDR3 loop spans 16 amino acids. In nucleotides, the CDR3 is TGTGCCAGCAGCCTCAAGGGGACTCCTCGCCCCTACGAGCAGTACGTC. As protein: CASSLKGTPRPYEQYV.